This TCR beta chain was observed in a study of control samples from healthy donors and cancer patients (dated by TCRdb to the early 2020s). Spanning cysteine to phenylalanine, the CDR3 consists of 12 amino acids. Only the CDR3 DNA is retained, 36 bases long and in frame from the first base. Taken from the germline V gene, the CDR1 and CDR2 loops are KGHSH and LQKENI. V is reduced by 2 bases and J by 4 bases, leaving a spacing of 5 bases between them. This clone has just one count. The clone's antigen remains unknown. Base qualities were left out, and no much larger clone turns up one base away. The library relied on the immunoSEQ multiplex PCR assay. TCRdb provides this immuneACCESS table in a form limited to in-frame rearrangements. Some clones are lacking; in checked studies, under half of them reflect an unresolved V gene, and why the rest are absent is not known. A total of roughly 130,000 clones appear in this sample, more than 90% of them only once. Roughly 10% of the sample is held by the ten biggest clonotypes.

This receptor was identified in a man aged 30-40 years in good health. The sequence links TRBV18 to TRBJ2-5, with the identity of the D gene unclear. The sample was blood. The nucleotide sequence reads as follows: TGTGCCAGCTCACCATTATCAGAGACCCAGTACTTC. Translated, it gives CASSPLSETQYF. Extended through the reference TRBV18 and TRBJ2-5 proteins, this CDR3 yields the full variable domain: NAGVMQNPRHLVRRRGQEARLRCSPMKGHSHVYWYRQLPEEGLKFMVYLQKENIIDESGMPKERFSAEFPKEGPSILRIQQVVRGDSAAYFCASSPLSETQYFGPGTRLLVL.